Listed here are 31 T cell receptor beta chains from one sample, sequenced in a study of cytotoxic CD8 clonotypes in ibrutinib-treated CLL. TCRdb keeps only in-frame clones here, not all; method: immunoSEQ multiplex PCR. The sample has 70,000 to 80,000 clones, 70% to 90% seen once. Specimen: PBMCs, collected after 24 months of ibrutinib treatment. These receptor sequences come from a human donor with chronic lymphocytic leukemia.

The J gene is TRBJ2-7, the V gene TRBV7-2; TRBD2 is a possible D gene (6 bases). Trimming left V 0 bases short and J 2 bases short, with 11 bases between. This CDR3 has 15 residues. From germline, CDR1 is SGHTA and CDR2 FQGNSA. CDR3 in amino acids: CASSLALGGTYEQYF. Here the CDR3 DNA reads TGTGCCAGCAGCTTAGCGTTGGGCGGGACCTACGAGCAGTACTTC.

This chain connects TRBV10-3 to TRBJ1-2; D is perhaps TRBD1 (5 bases). Germline lookup yields CDR1 ENHRY and CDR2 SYGVKD. This CDR3 comprises 12 residues. Trimming took off 4 bases at V and 2 bases at J, with 5 bases between the two ends. CDR3 sequence (DNA): TGTGCCATCAGTGGACAGAACTATGGCTACACCTTC. Translation: CAISGQNYGYTF.

In DNA, the CDR3 is TGTGCCAGCAGCTTTAGGAAAAACATTCAGTACTTC. Translation gives CASSFRKNIQYF. This sequence joins TRBV7-2 and TRBJ2-4; D is ambiguous. The CDR3 spans 12 residues. Trimming removed 3 bases at V and 4 bases at J, with 4 bases between. The V gene's germline CDR1 is SGHTA and CDR2 FQGNSA.

The J gene is TRBJ2-1, the V gene TRBV28; TRBD1 matches 7 bases. The germline CDR1 and CDR2 sequences are MDHEN and SYDVKM. The junction had 15 bases not matched to a gene; V was cut back by 5 bases and J by 8 bases. The CDR3 is 16 amino acids. CDR3 protein: CASSAPGTDTLDEQFF. The CDR3 DNA reads TGTGCCAGCAGTGCCCCCGGGACAGATACTTTGGATGAGCAGTTCTTC.

This chain connects TRBV6-5 to TRBJ1-5; D possibly corresponds to TRBD1 (5 bases). Germline values: CDR1 MNHEY, CDR2 SVGAGI. Trimming left V 6 bases short and J 0 bases short, with 9 bases between. This CDR3 is 14 amino acids long. The CDR3, as DNA: TGTGCCAGCAGCCGGGACTATAGCAATCAGCCCCAGCATTTT. This encodes CASSRDYSNQPQHF.

The V gene is TRBV11-2, the J gene TRBJ2-5; D may be TRBD1 or TRBD2 (5 bases each). Germline assignment: CDR1 SGHAT and CDR2 FQNNGV. V was pared by 5 bases and J by 2 bases, with 18 bases between. CDR3 length equals 16 residues. The CDR3 protein is CASSTGLARLQETQYF. The CDR3 DNA follows: TGTGCCAGCAGCACGGGGCTAGCCCGGTTGCAAGAGACCCAGTACTTC.

The chain recombines TRBV18 with TRBJ2-7, with D possibly matching TRBD1 (6 bases). V gave up 5 bases and J gave up 5 bases, with 13 bases separating them. The CDR3 extends over 13 amino acids. Germline V gene lookup returns CDR1 KGHSH and CDR2 LQKENI. CDR3 bases: TGTGCCAGCTCATTAAGTTACAGGGACGAGCAGTACTTC. This codes for CASSLSYRDEQYF.

CDR3 loop: CASSPIGLRNTEAFF. CDR3 DNA sequence: TGTGCCAGCTCACCGATAGGACTGCGGAACACTGAAGCTTTCTTT. The genes are TRBV18 and TRBJ1-1, with no clear D. The CDR3 consists of 15 residues. The germline V and J ends were trimmed by 3 bases and 1 base, with 12 bases remaining between them. Germline loops: CDR1 KGHSH, CDR2 LQKENI.

Remarks on this clone: This specimen includes other DNA sequences encoding the same CDR3. This CDR3 reads CASSPRTDTQYF. In nucleotides, the CDR3 is TGTGCCAGCAGTCCTCGTACAGATACGCAGTATTTT. The gene calls are TRBV28 and TRBJ2-3; D is ambiguous. In germline, CDR1 is MDHEN, CDR2 SYDVKM. The CDR3 loop spans 12 amino acids. Deletions cut 5 bases from V and 3 bases from J, with 6 bases between.

This clone was seen only a few times. The chain joins TRBV10-2 to TRBJ2-3; TRBD1 agrees at 10 bases. CDR1 WSHSY and CDR2 SAAADI come from the germline V gene. After removal of 6 bases from V and 3 bases from J, the junction contained 0 bases not matched to a gene. CDR3 length: 13 amino acids. The CDR3 sequence: CASRGQGTDTQYF. For the CDR3, the DNA is TGCGCCAGCAGGGGACAGGGGACAGATACGCAGTATTTT.

The gene calls are TRBV9 and TRBJ2-1; TRBD2 aligns across 13 bases. V shed 4 bases, J shed 5 bases, and the junction held 3 bases outside the gene matches. Germline V gives CDR1 SGDLS, CDR2 YYNGEE. The CDR3 runs 15 residues. The CDR3 loop reads CASSIGLAGDNEQFF. CDR3 DNA sequence: TGTGCCAGCAGCATTGGACTAGCGGGAGACAATGAGCAGTTCTTC.

The rearrangement links TRBV5-4 to TRBJ2-7; D gene unclear. Germline CDR1 SGHNT, CDR2 YYREEE (reference sequence). Trimming cost V 0 bases and J 2 bases, with 6 bases left between them. The CDR3 length is 13 residues. The CDR3: CASSLGAAYEQYF. As DNA, the CDR3 is TGTGCCAGCAGCTTGGGCGCGGCCTACGAGCAGTACTTC.

The V and J genes are TRBV30 and TRBJ2-2; D gene unclear. This CDR3 comprises 14 residues. V was pared by 2 bases and J by 4 bases, with 11 bases between. Per germline, CDR1 GTSNPN and CDR2 SVGIG (reference sequence). Here the CDR3 reads CAWSRLGITGELFF. The CDR3 nucleotides read TGTGCCTGGAGTCGCCTAGGGATCACCGGGGAGCTGTTTTTT.

This chain links TRBV18 with TRBJ2-7; D may correspond to TRBD1 or TRBD2 (5 bases each). Per the germline V gene, CDR1 is KGHSH and CDR2 is LQKENI. V dropped 2 bases and J dropped 3 bases, with 8 bases sitting between them. CDR3 length: 13 residues. CDR3: CASSPRDLYEQYF. The CDR3 DNA reads as TGTGCCAGCTCACCAAGGGACCTCTACGAGCAGTACTTC.

This clone was seen once. This chain uses TRBV30 with TRBJ2-3; no reliable D call. The V and J ends lost 3 bases and 9 bases respectively, with 13 bases between them. Germline values: CDR1 GTSNPN, CDR2 SVGIG (reference sequence). The CDR3 has 12 residues. The CDR3 protein is CAWRDPKGTQYF. The CDR3 DNA reads TGTGCCTGGAGAGACCCTAAGGGCACGCAGTATTTT. Using reference TRBV30 and TRBJ2-3 for the parts outside the CDR3, the full variable domain is SQTIHQWPATLVQPVGSPLSLECTVEGTSNPNLYWYRQAAGRGLQLLFYSVGIGQISSEVPQNLSASRPQDRQFILSSKKLLLSDSGFYLCAWRDPKGTQYFGPGTRLTVL.

This chain links TRBV5-1 with TRBJ1-2; possibly TRBD1 for D (5 bases). Germline CDR1 is SGHRS and CDR2 is YFSETQ. V was pared by 4 bases and J by 4 bases, with 17 bases between. CDR3 length: 15 residues. The CDR3 DNA reads as TGCGCCAGCAGCCTTCGGGGGGATCAGGGCTATGGCTACACCTTC. This translates into CASSLRGDQGYGYTF.

The V and J genes are TRBV4-1 and TRBJ1-4; D unresolved. V lost 0 bases, J lost 5 bases, and 19 bases lay in between. The CDR3 runs to 18 residues. Germline CDR1 is MGHRA and CDR2 is YSYEKL. In DNA, the CDR3 is TGCGCCAGCAGCCAAGATTACTTGGGGAGACTCGGGAATGAAAAACTGTTTTTT. This codes for CASSQDYLGRLGNEKLFF.

Only one count was recorded for this clone. The V and J genes are TRBV2 and TRBJ2-1, with 9 bases lining up with TRBD1. CDR3 size: 18 residues. The ends lost 3 bases at V and 0 bases at J; junction bases unmatched: 9. The germline gives CDR1 SNHLY, CDR2 FYNNEI. The CDR3 is CASSETGTGSSSYNEQFF. The CDR3 DNA is TGTGCCAGCAGTGAGACCGGGACAGGGTCGAGCTCCTACAATGAGCAGTTCTTC.

V is TRBV29-1 and J is TRBJ2-5; D is perhaps TRBD1 (5 bases). This CDR3 has 13 amino acids. CDR1 is SQVTM, CDR2 ANQGSEA, per germline. Trimming pared 3 bases from V and 4 bases from J, leaving 12 bases between. For the CDR3, the DNA is TGCAGCGTTGACAGCCCAGGGATAGAGACCCAGTACTTC. This sequence encodes CSVDSPGIETQYF. Variable domain in full (rest from reference TRBV29-1 and TRBJ2-5): SAVISQKPSRDICQRGTSLTIQCQVDSQVTMMFWYRQQPGQSLTLIATANQGSEATYESGFVIDKFPISRPNLTFSTLTVSNMSPEDSSIYLCSVDSPGIETQYFGPGTRLLVL.

The chain couples TRBV7-3 to TRBJ2-3; D call uncertain. The CDR3 sequence is 16 residues long. The germline V and J ends were trimmed by 2 bases and 6 bases, with 18 bases remaining between them. CDR1 and CDR2 from the germline V gene are SGHTA and FQGTGA. Here the CDR3 reads CASSLYPPRVGDTQYF. Written as DNA, the CDR3 is TGTGCCAGCAGCTTATATCCTCCTAGGGTGGGCGATACGCAGTATTTT.

V is TRBV11-2 and J is TRBJ2-1; 8 bases align to TRBD2. Losses at the gene ends were 6 bases for V and 5 bases for J; bases not matched to a gene: 12. This CDR3 region has 16 residues. Per germline, CDR1 SGHAT and CDR2 FQNNGV. The CDR3 DNA sequence: TGTGCCAGCAGGTCACACTGGACTAGCTCTAACAATGAGCAGTTCTTC. As protein: CASRSHWTSSNNEQFF.

The rearrangement joins TRBV7-2 to TRBJ2-5; 9 bases match TRBD2. The DNA end lines up better with TRBJ2-7; the J call may be wrong. CDR1 is SGHTA and CDR2 is FQGNSA in the germline V gene. The CDR3 covers 13 residues. CDR3 DNA sequence: TGTGCCAGCAGCAGGGCTAGCGGGGACGAGCAGTACTTC. It yields the protein CASSRASGDEQYF.

V usage is TRBV5-1 and J usage is TRBJ2-3, with D possibly being TRBD2 (6 bases). Germline CDR1 SGHRS, CDR2 YFSETQ. V was cut by 1 base and J by 3 bases, with 9 bases left in between. The CDR3 totals 14 residues. CDR3 nucleotides: TGCGCCAGCAGCTTGAACGGGAGAACAGATACGCAGTATTTT. Its translation is CASSLNGRTDTQYF.

This clone was picked up one time. V and J are TRBV28 and TRBJ2-3; 11 nucleotides match TRBD2. This CDR3 comprises 17 residues. Germline V gene lookup returns CDR1 MDHEN and CDR2 SYDVKM. J lost 0 bases, V lost 9 bases, and 11 bases had no gene match. CDR3 coding DNA: TGTGCCAGTATCCCACTAGCGGGAGAGTTCAGCACAGATACGCAGTATTTT. Residues: CASIPLAGEFSTDTQYF.

V gene TRBV6-5 combines with J gene TRBJ1-2, with no clear D. Germline CDR1 reads MNHEY; CDR2 reads SVGAGI. Trimming removed 0 bases from V and 8 bases from J, with 13 bases in between. The CDR3 is made up of 14 amino acids. The CDR3 reads CASSYSEATRGYTF. CDR3 in DNA: TGTGCCAGCAGTTACTCGGAGGCCACACGAGGCTACACCTTC.

The genes are TRBV18 and TRBJ2-7; D may be TRBD1 or TRBD2 (6 bases each). Per germline, CDR1 KGHSH and CDR2 LQKENI. The V end lost 2 bases, the J end lost 4 bases, and 12 bases lay between the germline ends. There are 14 residues in the CDR3. CDR3 DNA sequence: TGTGCCAGCTCACCAGGAGGGGGGTCGTACGAGCAGTACTTC. Residues: CASSPGGGSYEQYF.

The chain carries TRBV2 and TRBJ1-5; the D is unclear. The V gene lost 2 bases and the J gene lost 4 bases, with 9 bases spanning the gap. CDR1 and CDR2 from the germline V gene are SNHLY and FYNNEI. The CDR3 consists of 14 residues. The CDR3 DNA reads as TGTGCCAGCAGTGAAACTGAAGGGAATCAGCCCCAGCATTTT. Protein: CASSETEGNQPQHF.

The V gene is TRBV9, the J gene TRBJ2-1; possibly TRBD1 or TRBD2 for D (5 bases each). The length of the CDR3 is 15 residues. The V and J ends lost 4 bases and 7 bases respectively, with 18 bases between them. Germline assignment: CDR1 SGDLS and CDR2 YYNGEE. CDR3 sequence (DNA): TGTGCCAGCAGCATAAACCCGGGACGCGTGAATGAGCAGTTCTTC. Translation: CASSINPGRVNEQFF.

The genes are TRBV6-6 and TRBJ2-5; D is possibly TRBD1 (6 bases). Germline V CDR1 and CDR2: MNHNY, SVGAGI (reference sequence). Trimming removed 9 bases from V and 4 bases from J, with 15 bases in between. The CDR3 runs to 13 residues. The CDR3 sequence is CASSQGNRETQYF. The CDR3 bases are TGTGCCAGTTCACAGGGTAACCGAGAGACCCAGTACTTC.

This chain uses TRBV2 with TRBJ2-7, with 9 nucleotides matching TRBD1. V was pared by 6 bases and J by 4 bases, with 10 bases of the junction left unmatched. Germline CDR1 and CDR2: SNHLY and FYNNEI. This CDR3 region has 15 residues. The CDR3 loop reads CASSGPGQGDYEQYF. CDR3 nucleotide sequence: TGTGCCAGCAGCGGACCGGGACAGGGCGATTACGAGCAGTACTTC.

The chain joins TRBV5-1 to TRBJ2-7, with D perhaps matching TRBD2 (5 bases). Germline values: CDR1 SGHRS, CDR2 YFSETQ. Trimming left V 5 bases short and J 7 bases short, with 16 bases between. The CDR3 has 13 amino acids. CDR3 nucleotides: TGCGCCAGCAGACAGAACGGGGTTAAGGAGCAGTACTTC. This gives the protein CASRQNGVKEQYF. The variable domain in full, completed from reference TRBV5-1 and TRBJ2-7, reads KAGVTQTPRYLIKTRGQQVTLSCSPISGHRSVSWYQQTPGQGLQFLFEYFSETQRNKGNFPGRFSGRQFSNSRSEMNVSTLELGDSALYLCASRQNGVKEQYFGPGTRLTVT.